Listed below are T cell receptor beta chains from one sample, sequenced in a study of blood T cell repertoires in COVID-19. Here immunoSEQ multiplex PCR was the method, and the copy in TCRdb shows in-frame clones only, minus some. The table includes around 240,000 clones, approximately 84% detected once. Source material: peripheral blood. All receptors derive from a man aged 35 to 55 with acute or convalescent COVID-19. The CDR3 runs from the conserved cysteine through the conserved F or W. Fields, in order: V gene, clone size, J gene, D gene, CDR3 protein, CDR3 DNA. A D gene is named only where the DNA matches it firmly. Size tells how often a clone was seen (once, few, many) or the class of an expanded clone, and some rows leave it out.

>TRBV15|NA|TRBJ1-6|NA
CATSRAEKNSPLHF
TGTGCCACCAGCAGAGCGGAGAAGAATTCACCCCTCCACTTT
>TRBV28|NA|TRBJ1-3|NA
CASIPGGDSSGNTIYF
TGTGCCAGCATCCCTGGGGGGGATTCTTCTGGAAACACCATATATTTT
>TRBV3-1/TRBV3-2|NA|TRBJ2-4|TRBD2
CASSPLAGGLGIQYF
TGTGCCAGCAGCCCTCTAGCGGGGGGGCTGGGCATTCAGTACTTC
>TRBV7-7|NA|TRBJ2-2|TRBD2
CASSLDGGGTGELFF
TGTGCCAGCAGCTTAGACGGGGGGGGCACCGGGGAGCTGTTTTTT
>TRBV7-9|many|TRBJ2-1|TRBD1
CASSWGTGEYNEQFF
TGTGCCAGCAGCTGGGGGACAGGCGAGTACAATGAGCAGTTCTTC
>TRBV4-3|NA|TRBJ1-2|NA
CASSQEQGVTGYTF
TGCGCCAGCAGCCAGGAACAGGGAGTGACGGGCTACACCTTC
>TRBV7-8|NA|TRBJ1-5|TRBD1
CASSSLGQGGQPQHF
TGTGCCAGCAGCTCCCTAGGACAGGGAGGTCAGCCCCAGCATTTT
>TRBV5-6|NA|TRBJ2-7|TRBD1
CASSRDRVWEQYF
TGTGCCAGCAGCCGGGACAGGGTATGGGAGCAGTACTTC
>TRBV7-9|few|TRBJ1-6|NA
CASSPIPSSYNSPLHF
TGTGCCAGCAGCCCGATCCCCAGCTCCTATAATTCACCCCTCCACTTT
>TRBV5-4|NA|TRBJ2-5|TRBD1
CASKRTGPAQETQYF
TGTGCCTCGAAACGGACAGGGCCAGCCCAAGAGACCCAGTACTTC
>TRBV5-4|NA|TRBJ2-3|TRBD2
CASSLGLFSSGYTDTQYF
TGTGCCAGCAGCTTGGGCCTCTTCTCTAGCGGTTACACAGATACGCAGTATTTT
>TRBV9|NA|TRBJ2-1|NA
CASSARGRPNEQFF
TGTGCCAGCAGCGCCCGCGGGCGGCCCAATGAGCAGTTCTTC
>TRBV2|NA|TRBJ1-4|TRBD1
CASRGTGVEKLFF
TGTGCCAGCAGGGGGACAGGGGTCGAAAAACTGTTTTTT
>TRBV28|NA|TRBJ2-2|TRBD1
CASSPWTGTNTGELFF
TGTGCCAGCAGCCCATGGACAGGGACGAACACCGGGGAGCTGTTTTTT
>TRBV15|NA|TRBJ2-3|NA
CATSRVPVTESTDTQYF
TGTGCCACCAGCAGAGTACCCGTGACGGAGAGCACAGATACGCAGTATTTT
>TRBV2|NA|TRBJ2-1|NA
CASSQRQPAYNEQFF
TGTGCCAGCAGCCAGAGACAACCAGCATACAATGAGCAGTTCTTC
>TRBV6-5|NA|TRBJ2-2|TRBD1
CASSYSWTRGTGELFF
TGTGCCAGCAGTTACTCCTGGACCAGGGGGACCGGGGAGCTGTTTTTT
>TRBV30|NA|TRBJ1-4|NA
CAWSPGGREKLFF
TGTGCCTGGAGTCCTGGGGGGAGAGAAAAACTGTTTTTT
>TRBV6-5|NA|TRBJ2-1|NA
CASSSGQKTINEQFF
TGTGCCAGCAGTTCCGGACAGAAAACCATCAATGAGCAGTTCTTC
>TRBV28|NA|TRBJ1-1|NA
CASRTTGGREAFF
TGTGCCAGCAGGACAACGGGGGGCAGAGAAGCTTTCTTT
>TRBV6-5|NA|TRBJ1-2|NA
CASTTQGLYGYTF
TGTGCCAGCACTACTCAGGGACTCTATGGCTACACCTTC
>TRBV19|NA|TRBJ1-2|NA
CASRPGLGLNYGYTF
TGTGCCAGTAGACCAGGACTGGGACTTAACTATGGCTACACCTTC
>TRBV2|NA|TRBJ2-7|NA
CASSVTQGISYEQYF
TGTGCCAGCAGTGTAACACAGGGCATCTCCTACGAGCAGTACTTC
>TRBV5-5|NA|TRBJ2-1|TRBD2
CASSLGTLAGVSMVQFF
TGTGCCAGCAGCTTAGGGACCCTAGCGGGGGTCTCAATGGTGCAGTTCTTC
>TRBV7-2|NA|TRBJ1-2|NA
CASSWGAHGYTF
TGTGCCAGCAGCTGGGGAGCCCATGGCTACACCTTC
>TRBV11-2|NA|TRBJ1-2|NA
CASSPSGSYGYTF
TGTGCCAGCAGCCCCAGCGGTAGCTATGGCTACACCTTC
>TRBV4-1|NA|TRBJ1-1|NA
CASSQDPGEAFF
TGCGCCAGCAGCCAAGATCCGGGTGAAGCTTTCTTT
>TRBV15|NA|TRBJ2-2|NA
CATSRGGNTGELFF
TGTGCCACCAGCAGAGGAGGGAACACCGGGGAGCTGTTTTTT
>TRBV28|NA|TRBJ1-1|NA
CASSSWTPVLVFF
TGTGCCAGCAGTTCGTGGACACCAGTCCTCGTCTTCTTT
>TRBV5-1|NA|TRBJ1-4|TRBD1
CASSPLTGGDEKLFF
TGCGCCAGCAGCCCACTGACAGGGGGCGATGAAAAACTGTTTTTT
>TRBV6-1|NA|TRBJ1-1|TRBD1
CASSERTGSTEAFF
TGTGCCAGCAGTGAGCGGACAGGGTCCACTGAAGCTTTCTTT
>TRBV2|NA|TRBJ1-1|NA
CASSGFHEAFF
TGTGCCAGCAGTGGTTTCCATGAAGCTTTCTTT
>TRBV27|NA|TRBJ1-6|NA
CASSPLRRGGSYNSPLHF
TGTGCCAGCAGCCCTCTTCGGCGGGGCGGCTCCTATAATTCACCCCTCCACTTT
>TRBV11-3|NA|TRBJ2-1|TRBD1
CASSLAGTEGNEQFF
TGTGCCAGCAGCTTAGCCGGGACAGAAGGCAATGAGCAGTTCTTC
>TRBV3-1/TRBV3-2|few|TRBJ1-2|TRBD1
CASSQAQGEHPDYGYTF
TGTGCCAGCAGCCAAGCACAGGGGGAACACCCGGACTATGGCTACACCTTC
>TRBV9|NA|TRBJ2-1|NA
CASSVGGRSYNEQFF
TGTGCCAGCAGCGTTGGGGGCCGCTCCTACAATGAGCAGTTCTTC
>TRBV6-9|NA|TRBJ2-6|NA
CASSYPSKDSEGRVFGANVLTF
TGTGCCAGCAGTTACCCATCTAAAGACAGTGAAGGTAGGGTGTTTGGGGCCAACGTCCTGACTTTC
>TRBV10-2|NA|TRBJ1-3|TRBD1
CASSLLWLGGTVSGNTIYF
TGCGCCAGCAGTTTATTATGGCTTGGGGGGACAGTCTCTGGAAACACCATATATTTT
>TRBV19|NA|TRBJ1-1|NA
CASSQQGWGTEAFF
TGTGCCAGTAGTCAACAGGGCTGGGGCACTGAAGCTTTCTTT
>TRBV14|few|TRBJ2-1|TRBD1
CASSQRTGSYNEQFF
TGTGCCAGCAGCCAAAGGACAGGGTCCTACAATGAGCAGTTCTTC
>TRBV6-1|NA|TRBJ2-7|NA
CASSETGRGREQYF
TGTGCCAGCAGTGAAACGGGCAGGGGTCGGGAGCAGTACTTC
>TRBV11-2|NA|TRBJ2-5|TRBD1
CASSLDGRGQETQYF
TGTGCCAGCAGCTTAGATGGCAGGGGGCAAGAGACCCAGTACTTC
>TRBV11-3|many|TRBJ2-3|TRBD1
CASSDRDRAPDTQYF
TGTGCCAGCAGCGACCGGGACAGGGCCCCAGATACGCAGTATTTT
>TRBV6-2/TRBV6-3|NA|TRBJ1-5|TRBD1
CASSYSKGASNQPQHF
TGTGCCAGCAGTTACTCGAAGGGGGCGAGCAATCAGCCCCAGCATTTT
>TRBV12-3/TRBV12-4|NA|TRBJ1-3|NA
CAASGGNTIYF
TGTGCCGCCTCCGGGGGGAACACCATATATTTT
>TRBV5-5|NA|TRBJ1-1|TRBD1
CASSSRQGGNTEAFF
TGTGCCAGCAGTTCACGGCAGGGGGGAAACACTGAAGCTTTCTTT
>TRBV7-9|NA|TRBJ1-3|NA
CASSLDSLSSGNTIYF
TGTGCCAGCAGCTTAGACAGCCTGAGCTCTGGAAACACCATATATTTT
>TRBV6-5|NA|TRBJ1-1|NA
CASRLWLNTEAFF
TGTGCCAGCAGGTTATGGCTGAACACTGAAGCTTTCTTT
>TRBV7-2|NA|TRBJ2-2|NA
CASSFTLRGSANTGELFF
TGTGCCAGCAGCTTTACCCTTCGGGGGTCCGCGAACACCGGGGAGCTGTTTTTT
>TRBV6-1|NA|TRBJ2-7|NA
CASSEGRQYEQYF
TGTGCCAGCAGTGAAGGCCGACAGTACGAGCAGTACTTC